This T cell receptor (beta chain) comes out of a study of blood T cell repertoires in COVID-19. Study-wide background: Whether acute or convalescent, the COVID-19 samples came from the United States, Italy and Spain.

TCRdb keeps only in-frame clones here, not all; method: immunoSEQ multiplex PCR. The sample contains about 39,000 clones, 75% to 85% of which appear only once. The CDR3 length is 15 residues. The germline CDR1 and CDR2 sequences are MNHEY and SMNVEV (reference sequence). The ends lost 4 bases at V and 8 bases at J; junction bases unmatched: 11. The V gene is TRBV27, the J gene TRBJ1-2, with TRBD1 identical over 9 bases. This TCR was recovered from a human donor in a cohort sampled during active COVID-19. Input material: peripheral blood. The CDR3 protein is CASSSPGQGVKGYTF. The CDR3 DNA reads TGTGCCAGCAGTTCTCCGGGACAGGGTGTGAAAGGCTACACCTTC.